The rows below give T cell receptor beta chains drawn from one sample of a study of TIL therapy for anti-PD-1-resistant metastatic lung cancer. The table came from immunoSEQ multiplex PCR; TCRdb's copy has only in-frame clones and leaves some out. The sample has 36,000 or so clones, around 70% seen once; the top ten hold 5.5% to 6.5%. The source was blood, collected at baseline. The source of these receptors is a person aged 25-80 years with non-small cell lung cancer. The CDR3 runs from the conserved cysteine through the conserved F or W.

v_call cdr3_aa
TRBV25-1 CASSEGVGSNYGYTF
TRBV7-2 CASSPTRQGYGELFF
TRBV2 CASKPGTNQETQYF
TRBV19 CASSFTVTDTQYF
TRBV18 CASSPSAGGYEQYF
TRBV6-1 CASSVRTGSGSPLHF
TRBV7-8 CASSPSGGTYNEQFF
TRBV16 CASSAGLGNEQFF
TRBV19 CASSQINYGYTF
TRBV6-5 CASSFRAGELFF
TRBV9 CASSVGTLSSYNSPLHF
TRBV19 CASSEVVGQQYF
TRBV10-3 CAISPGQRVTYEQYF
TRBV2 CATGTEMNTEAFF
TRBV2 CASSKARGEQYF
TRBV2 CASSETGLYGYTF
TRBV28 CASSPLTGGATKQYF
TRBV6-5 CASSSGGRWTEAFF
TRBV10-1 CASSGVSYNEQFF
TRBV19 CASSIEGPADTQYF
TRBV7-9 CASGGEGNSPLHF
TRBV6-5 CASSYGYSSYEQYF
TRBV27 CASMGAGGDGYTF
TRBV6-1 CASSEEQGSRAFF
TRBV27 CASSFHRETGEQYF
TRBV28 CASSGTGWVDTEAFF
TRBV14 CASSLVRSDTEAFF
TRBV4-1 CASSQEWDSSYEQYF
TRBV5-1 CASSTTGNTEAFF
TRBV7-8 CASSLPLAVEQFF
TRBV7-2 CASSLKDGTWQGDTQYF
TRBV12-5 CASGFLAGGHGTGELFF
TRBV5-1 CASSPLPGQGPNEKLFF
TRBV19 CASSMGQASGANVLTF
TRBV28 CASSSPSYATTQYF
TRBV7-2 CASSSQTGLNEKLFF
TRBV28 CASSLTLVGTWGYTQYF
TRBV5-1 CASTQEPSETQYF
TRBV6-6 CASSFRGPHTGELFF
TRBV7-3 CASSPTSSYNEQFF
TRBV28 CASSPTGNRGGRGYTF
TRBV14 CASSQVGGSYEQYF
TRBV5-6 CASSLGQYNQPQHF
TRBV27 CASSLTGNYGYTF